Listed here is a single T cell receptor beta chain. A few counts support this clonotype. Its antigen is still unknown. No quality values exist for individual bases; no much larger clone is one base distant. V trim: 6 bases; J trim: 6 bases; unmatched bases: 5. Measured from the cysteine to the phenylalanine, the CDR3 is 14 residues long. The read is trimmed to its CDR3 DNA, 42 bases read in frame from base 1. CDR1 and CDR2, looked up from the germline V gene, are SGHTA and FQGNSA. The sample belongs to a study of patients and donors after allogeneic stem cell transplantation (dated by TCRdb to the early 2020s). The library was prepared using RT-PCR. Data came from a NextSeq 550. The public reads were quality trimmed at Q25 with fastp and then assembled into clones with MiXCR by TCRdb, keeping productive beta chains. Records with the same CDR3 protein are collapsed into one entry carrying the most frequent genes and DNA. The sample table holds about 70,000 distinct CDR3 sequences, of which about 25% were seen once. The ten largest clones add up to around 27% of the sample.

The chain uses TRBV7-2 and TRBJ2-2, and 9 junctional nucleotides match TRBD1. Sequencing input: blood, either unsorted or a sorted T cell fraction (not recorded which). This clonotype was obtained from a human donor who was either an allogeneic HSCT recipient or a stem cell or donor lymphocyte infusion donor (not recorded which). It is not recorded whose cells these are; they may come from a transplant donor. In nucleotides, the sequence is TGTGCCAGCAGACTACAGGGGGCGCCCGGGGAGCTGTTTTTT. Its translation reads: CASRLQGAPGELFF.